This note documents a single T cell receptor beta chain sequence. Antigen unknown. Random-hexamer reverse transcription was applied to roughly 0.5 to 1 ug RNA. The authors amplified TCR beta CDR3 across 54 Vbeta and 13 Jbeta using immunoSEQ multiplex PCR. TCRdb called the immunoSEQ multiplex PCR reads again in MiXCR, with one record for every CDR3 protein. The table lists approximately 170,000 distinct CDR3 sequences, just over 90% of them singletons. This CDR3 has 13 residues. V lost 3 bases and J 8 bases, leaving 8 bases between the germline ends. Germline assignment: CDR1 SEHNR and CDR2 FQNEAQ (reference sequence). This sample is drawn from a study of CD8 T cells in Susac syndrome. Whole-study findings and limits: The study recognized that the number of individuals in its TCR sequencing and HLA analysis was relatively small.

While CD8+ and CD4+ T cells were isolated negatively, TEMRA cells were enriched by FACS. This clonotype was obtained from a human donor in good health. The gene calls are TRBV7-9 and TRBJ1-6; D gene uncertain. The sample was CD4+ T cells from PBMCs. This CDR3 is CASSFVRDSPLHF. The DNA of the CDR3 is TGTGCCAGCAGCTTTGTGAGGGATTCACCCCTCCACTTT.